Detailed here is one T cell receptor (beta chain). The antigen remains unidentified. The germline V gene has CDR1 MNHEY and CDR2 SVGAGI. Trimming cost V 8 bases and J 0 bases; bases outside gene matches: 8. The CDR3 is 15 residues long. This table comes from immunoSEQ multiplex PCR, and its TCRdb copy is limited to in-frame clones, with some not included. The sample comprises 84,000 or so clones, under 85% of which are singletons, and roughly 1.1% rests with the top ten. These data are taken from a study of vaccination effects on CD4 cells after COVID-19. Study-wide results and limits: Pronounced clonal contraction occurred in clones induced by infection and by vaccine late after vaccination.

CD4+ T cells specific for antigen were expanded with viral peptide pools by the ViraFEST assay before sequencing. Upon completion of more than 9 days in culture, CD4+ T cells were isolated. Participants were given two doses of BNT162b2 or mRNA-1273 vaccine. None of the vaccinated had previously contracted SARS-CoV-2, and their nucleocapsid antibodies tested negative. Days 3 and 7 saw half the medium replaced with IL-2 medium. The V and J genes are TRBV6-5 and TRBJ2-3, with 7 bases aligning to TRBD2. The source was CD4+ T cells from PBMCs cultured with HCoV-OC43 spike peptides, collected after COVID-19 vaccination. Documented subset: HCoV-OC43 spike overlapping peptide pool stimulation. The source is a human donor who received a COVID-19 vaccine. CDR3 protein: CASSMLRGSTDTQYF. The CDR3 DNA follows: TGTGCCAGCTCTATGTTGCGGGGGAGCACAGATACGCAGTATTTT.